The entry that follows covers one T cell receptor (beta chain) sequence. RNA transcripts provided the source from which TCR beta CDR3 regions were amplified. In the first-round RT-PCR of the TCR CDR3, the HTBI primer set was used. TCRdb itself ran the multiplex PCR reads through MiXCR, one entry per CDR3 protein. This sample carries over 350,000 distinct CDR3 sequences, over 12% of them seen once, and the ten largest clones take 25% to 30%. This sample was included in a study of T cells in Graves' hyperthyroidism and ophthalmopathy. Clinical symptoms, serum thyroxine and TRAb, thyroid ultrasound and orbital computed tomography together formed the diagnostic basis. The length of the CDR3 is 15 residues. Per germline, CDR1 SGHRS and CDR2 YFSETQ. With V trimmed by 2 bases and J by 6 bases, 8 bases remained unmatched.

The J gene is TRBJ2-3, the V gene TRBV5-1; 8 nucleotides align to TRBD2. The specimen sequenced was blood. The sequence came from a man over 45 with Graves' ophthalmopathy. As DNA, the CDR3 is TGCGCCAGCAGCTTTACCGGGACTAGAGGGGATACGCAGTATTTT. This codes for CASSFTGTRGDTQYF.